This TCR beta chain was recovered during a study of blood T cell repertoires in COVID-19. In the study overall: Samples representing acute and convalescent COVID-19 were sourced from the United States, Italy and Spain. Sample material is recorded as cDNA or gDNA derived from T cells, B-cell-depleted T cells, or PBMCs.

In the authors' workflow: From reference gene primer amplification, estimates of nucleated cell counts were derived. Some clones are missing from TCRdb's copy, which holds only in-frame ones; the method was immunoSEQ multiplex PCR. Clone size and V and J calls were adopted from that table, with D and trimming inferred from the DNA. The repertoire includes about 100,000 clones, around 87% of them detected once, and around 5% sits in the top ten. CDR1 and CDR2 (germline): MDHEN, SYDVKM. V lost 10 bases, J lost 6 bases, and 7 bases stayed unmatched. This CDR3 is 14 amino acids long. This clonotype was sampled from a woman aged 45-65 years with COVID-19, enrolled during active disease. The sample consisted of peripheral blood. The chain recombines TRBV28 with TRBJ1-5, with 12 bases fitting TRBD1. The CDR3 sequence: CATQGQGAGQPQHF. The CDR3, as DNA: TGTGCCACCCAGGGACAGGGGGCGGGTCAGCCCCAGCATTTT.